This T cell receptor (beta chain) was captured by sequencing in a study of blood T cell repertoires in COVID-19. Study details: Material from acute and convalescent COVID-19 was sourced from the United States, Italy and Spain.

Only a few counts were recorded for this clone. Each participant's cohort was designated according to participant-reported clinical history. The assay was immunoSEQ multiplex PCR, and TCRdb's table has in-frame clones only and misses some. The data hold around 250,000 clones, with 80% to 90% observed a single time. Germline V gene sequence: CDR1 SNHLY, CDR2 FYNNEI. The CDR3 consists of 14 residues. V was clipped by 7 bases and J by 7 bases, with 17 bases between them. The sequence derives from a woman between 50 and 59 years old who had recovered from COVID-19. Sequences were obtained from PBMCs or T cells enriched from blood (not recorded which). The gene calls are TRBV2 and TRBJ2-1, with D tentatively TRBD2 (6 bases). The CDR3 loop reads CASTTVSRGNEQFF. For the CDR3, the DNA is TGTGCCAGCACAACCGTCAGCCGGGGGAATGAGCAGTTCTTC.